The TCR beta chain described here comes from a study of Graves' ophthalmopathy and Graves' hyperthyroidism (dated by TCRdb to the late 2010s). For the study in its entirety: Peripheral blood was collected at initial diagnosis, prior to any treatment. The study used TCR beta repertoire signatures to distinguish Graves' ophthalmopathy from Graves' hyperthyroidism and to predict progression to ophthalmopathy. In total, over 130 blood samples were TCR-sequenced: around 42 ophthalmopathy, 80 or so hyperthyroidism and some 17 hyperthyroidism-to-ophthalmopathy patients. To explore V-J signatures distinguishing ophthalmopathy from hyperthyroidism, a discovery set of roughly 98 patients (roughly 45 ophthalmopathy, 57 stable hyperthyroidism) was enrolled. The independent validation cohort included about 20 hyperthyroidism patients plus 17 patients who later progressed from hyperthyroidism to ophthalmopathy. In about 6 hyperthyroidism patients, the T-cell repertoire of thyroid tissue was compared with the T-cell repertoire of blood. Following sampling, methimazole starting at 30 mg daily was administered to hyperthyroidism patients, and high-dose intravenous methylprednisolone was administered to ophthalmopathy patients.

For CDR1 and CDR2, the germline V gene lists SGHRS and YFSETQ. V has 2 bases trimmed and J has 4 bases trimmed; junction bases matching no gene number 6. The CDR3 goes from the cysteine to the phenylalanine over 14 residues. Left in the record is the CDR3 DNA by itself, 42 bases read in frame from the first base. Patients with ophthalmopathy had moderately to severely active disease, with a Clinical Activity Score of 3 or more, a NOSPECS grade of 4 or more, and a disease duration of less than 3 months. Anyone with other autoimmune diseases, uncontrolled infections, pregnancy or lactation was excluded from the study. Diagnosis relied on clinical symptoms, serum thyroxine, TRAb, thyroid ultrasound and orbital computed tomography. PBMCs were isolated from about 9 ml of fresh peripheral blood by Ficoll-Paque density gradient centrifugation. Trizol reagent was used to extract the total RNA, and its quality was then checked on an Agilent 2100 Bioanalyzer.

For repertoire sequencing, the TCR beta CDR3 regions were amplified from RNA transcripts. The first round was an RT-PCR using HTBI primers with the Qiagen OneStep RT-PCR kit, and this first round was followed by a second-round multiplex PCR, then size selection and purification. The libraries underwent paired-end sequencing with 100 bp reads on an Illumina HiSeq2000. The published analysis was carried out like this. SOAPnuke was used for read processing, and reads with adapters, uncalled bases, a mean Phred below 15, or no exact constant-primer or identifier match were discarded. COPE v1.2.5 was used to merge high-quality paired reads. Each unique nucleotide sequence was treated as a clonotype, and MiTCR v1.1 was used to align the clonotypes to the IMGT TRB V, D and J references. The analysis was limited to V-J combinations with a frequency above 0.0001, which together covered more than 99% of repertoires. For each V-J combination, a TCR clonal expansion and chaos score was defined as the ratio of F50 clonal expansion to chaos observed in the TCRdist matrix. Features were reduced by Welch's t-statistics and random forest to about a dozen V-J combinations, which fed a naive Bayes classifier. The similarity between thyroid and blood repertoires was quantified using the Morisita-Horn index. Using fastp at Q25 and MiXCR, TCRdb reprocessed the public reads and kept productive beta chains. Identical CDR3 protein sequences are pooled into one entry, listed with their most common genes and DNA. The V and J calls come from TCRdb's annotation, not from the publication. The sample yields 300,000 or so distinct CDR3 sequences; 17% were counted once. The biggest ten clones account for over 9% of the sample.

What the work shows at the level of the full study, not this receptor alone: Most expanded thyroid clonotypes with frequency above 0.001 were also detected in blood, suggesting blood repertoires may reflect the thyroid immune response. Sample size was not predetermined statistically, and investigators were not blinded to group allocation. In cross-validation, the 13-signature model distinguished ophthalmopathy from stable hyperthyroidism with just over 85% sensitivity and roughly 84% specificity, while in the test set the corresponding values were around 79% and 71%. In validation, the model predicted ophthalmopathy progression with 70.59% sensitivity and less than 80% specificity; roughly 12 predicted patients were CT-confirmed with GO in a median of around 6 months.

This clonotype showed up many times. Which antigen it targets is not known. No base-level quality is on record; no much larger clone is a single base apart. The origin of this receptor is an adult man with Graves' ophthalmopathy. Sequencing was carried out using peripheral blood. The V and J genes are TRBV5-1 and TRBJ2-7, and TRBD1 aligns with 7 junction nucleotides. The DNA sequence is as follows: TGCGCCAGCAGCTTTCGACAGGGAAGTTACGAGCAGTACTTC. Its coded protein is CASSFRQGSYEQYF.